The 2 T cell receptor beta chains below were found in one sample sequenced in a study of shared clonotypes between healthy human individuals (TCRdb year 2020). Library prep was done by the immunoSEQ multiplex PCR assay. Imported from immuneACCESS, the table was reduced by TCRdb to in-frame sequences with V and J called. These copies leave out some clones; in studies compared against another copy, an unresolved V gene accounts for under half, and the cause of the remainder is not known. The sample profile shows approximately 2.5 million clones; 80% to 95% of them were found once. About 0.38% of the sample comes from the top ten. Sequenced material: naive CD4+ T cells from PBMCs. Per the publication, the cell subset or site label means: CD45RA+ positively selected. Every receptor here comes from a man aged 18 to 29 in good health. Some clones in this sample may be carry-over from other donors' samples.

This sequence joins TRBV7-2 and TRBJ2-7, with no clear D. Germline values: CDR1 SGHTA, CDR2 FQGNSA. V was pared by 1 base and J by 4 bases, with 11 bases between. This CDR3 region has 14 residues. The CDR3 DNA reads TGTGCCAGCAGCTTAGGGAGCAATAGTTACGAGCAGTACTTC. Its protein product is CASSLGSNSYEQYF.

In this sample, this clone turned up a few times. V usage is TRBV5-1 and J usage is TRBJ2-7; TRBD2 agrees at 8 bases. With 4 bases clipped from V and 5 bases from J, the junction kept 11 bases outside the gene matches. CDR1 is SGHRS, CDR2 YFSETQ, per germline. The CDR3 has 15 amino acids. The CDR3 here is CASSPLGLVVNEQYF. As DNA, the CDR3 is TGCGCCAGCAGCCCCTTGGGACTAGTCGTAAACGAGCAGTACTTC. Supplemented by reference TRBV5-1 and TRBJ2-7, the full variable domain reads KAGVTQTPRYLIKTRGQQVTLSCSPISGHRSVSWYQQTPGQGLQFLFEYFSETQRNKGNFPGRFSGRQFSNSRSEMNVSTLELGDSALYLCASSPLGLVVNEQYFGPGTRLTVT.